The 20 T cell receptor beta chains presented below share a single source sample, sequenced in a study of cytomegalovirus exposure and HLA in healthy donors. The protocol was immunoSEQ multiplex PCR, while the TCRdb copy is restricted to in-frame clones and leaves out a portion. The table includes about 250,000 clones, less than 90% detected once. The sample was PBMCs. The receptors originated from a man aged 18-30 years in good health and CMV-seropositive.

This sequence joins TRBV5-6 and TRBJ2-7; TRBD2 is a possible D gene (5 bases). Trimming removed 0 bases from V and 2 bases from J, with 12 bases in between. CDR1 is SGHDT and CDR2 is YYEEEE in the germline V gene. This CDR3 comprises 15 residues. CDR3 region: CASSLGEGITYEQYF. DNA for the CDR3: TGTGCCAGCAGCTTGGGAGAGGGAATTACCTACGAGCAGTACTTC.

The chain employs TRBV7-2 and TRBJ2-2; D remains ambiguous. Germline V CDR1 and CDR2: SGHTA, FQGNSA. The ends were cut back, 0 bases at V and 3 bases at J, with 8 bases in the middle. The CDR3 runs 15 residues. CDR3 coding DNA: TGTGCCAGCAGCTTAGCGTGGGTGGACACCGGGGAGCTGTTTTTT. Amino acid sequence: CASSLAWVDTGELFF.

V is TRBV5-1 and J is TRBJ2-5; D may correspond to TRBD1 or TRBD2 (7 bases each). This CDR3 spans 15 amino acids. V lost 4 bases, J lost 6 bases, and 19 bases lay in between. From germline, CDR1 is SGHRS and CDR2 YFSETQ. DNA of the CDR3: TGCGCCAGCAGCCGACAGGGAGGGGACCCCCAGACCCAGTACTTC. Its translation: CASSRQGGDPQTQYF. The full variable domain, its missing parts supplied by reference TRBV5-1 and TRBJ2-5, is KAGVTQTPRYLIKTRGQQVTLSCSPISGHRSVSWYQQTPGQGLQFLFEYFSETQRNKGNFPGRFSGRQFSNSRSEMNVSTLELGDSALYLCASSRQGGDPQTQYFGPGTRLLVL.

This clone appeared once. The V call is TRBV7-9, the J call TRBJ2-1; perhaps D is TRBD1 or TRBD2 (5 bases each). There are 16 residues in the CDR3. Germline CDR1 SEHNR, CDR2 FQNEAQ (reference sequence). Trimming shortened V by 5 bases and J by 7 bases, and 21 bases separated the two germline ends. The CDR3 DNA sequence: TGTGCCAGCAGCAAAGAGAGGGGCTTGGGTAAAAATGAGCAGTTCTTC. It is translated as CASSKERGLGKNEQFF.

This chain links TRBV6-5 with TRBJ1-1, with D unclear. V was shortened by 1 base and J by 1 base, with 4 bases between the two germline ends. This CDR3 contains 13 residues. Germline CDR1 reads MNHEY; CDR2 reads SVGAGI. CDR3: CASSYFGNTEAFF. The CDR3 DNA is TGTGCCAGCAGTTACTTTGGGAACACTGAAGCTTTCTTT.

The chain employs TRBV7-2 and TRBJ1-2, with 7 positions matching TRBD1. Trimming took 5 bases from V and 10 from J; bases not matched to a gene: 10. Germline V gene sequence: CDR1 SGHTA, CDR2 FQGNSA. The CDR3 runs 13 residues. CDR3 sequence reads: CASSPPGQIDYTF. For the CDR3, the DNA is TGTGCCAGCAGCCCGCCGGGACAGATTGACTACACCTTC.

J is TRBJ2-7 and V is TRBV4-1; D not resolved. Germline assignment: CDR1 MGHRA and CDR2 YSYEKL. V lost 1 base, J lost 3 bases, and 7 bases lay in between. CDR3 length equals 13 residues. In nucleotides, the CDR3 is TGCGCCAGCAGCCAAGCTTTGGGCTACGAGCAGTACTTC. Translating it yields CASSQALGYEQYF.

The genes are TRBV4-1 and TRBJ2-7, with 8 bases fitting TRBD1. Germline-derived CDR1 and CDR2 are MGHRA and YSYEKL. This CDR3 has 15 residues. The junction had 9 bases not matched to a gene; V was cut back by 4 bases and J by 4 bases. CDR3 in amino acids: CASSRRQGNLYEQYF. The CDR3, as DNA: TGCGCCAGCAGCCGCCGACAGGGGAATCTTTACGAGCAGTACTTC.

There are many counts of this clone. This chain links TRBV11-2 with TRBJ2-1, with D possibly TRBD1 on 6 matching bases. Germline V CDR1 and CDR2: SGHAT, FQNNGV. V was cut by 4 bases and J by 7 bases, with 8 bases left in between. The CDR3 sequence is 12 residues long. The CDR3 reads CASSSTGNEQFF. CDR3 coding DNA: TGTGCCAGCAGCTCCACAGGGAATGAGCAGTTCTTC.

CDR3: CASSFTSGGAYGYTF. CDR3 sequence (DNA): TGTGCCAGCAGTTTTACTTCGGGGGGAGCTTATGGCTACACCTTC. The V and J genes are TRBV28 and TRBJ1-2, with D possibly being TRBD1 (5 bases). The CDR3 has 15 amino acids. Germline loops: CDR1 MDHEN, CDR2 SYDVKM. V gave up 3 bases and J gave up 5 bases, with 16 bases separating them.

This clone showed up many times. The chain combines TRBV2 with TRBJ2-7; a possible D gene is TRBD2 (7 bases). CDR1 SNHLY and CDR2 FYNNEI come from the germline V gene. The V gene lost 5 bases and the J gene lost 6 bases, with 14 bases spanning the gap. This CDR3 is 13 amino acids long. The chain's CDR3 is CASSPRGGVEQYF. DNA of the CDR3: TGTGCCAGCAGTCCAAGAGGGGGGGTCGAGCAGTACTTC.

The chain carries TRBV6-5 and TRBJ2-7, with a weak D call TRBD1 (5 bases). V lost 6 bases to trimming and J lost 0 bases, with 6 bases between them. This CDR3 comprises 12 residues. Germline V CDR1 and CDR2: MNHEY, SVGAGI. DNA of the CDR3: TGTGCCAGCAGAACAGGCTCCTACGAGCAGTACTTC. This codes for CASRTGSYEQYF.

This clone came up once. The chain carries TRBV11-2 and TRBJ2-1; 10 nucleotides match TRBD1. Germline loops: CDR1 SGHAT, CDR2 FQNNGV. Trimming at V came to 4 bases and at J to 2 bases, leaving 5 bases not matched to a gene. The CDR3 consists of 16 residues. The CDR3 nucleotides read TGTGCCAGCAGCTCTCGACAGGGGGCCACCTACAATGAGCAGTTCTTC. It specifies CASSSRQGATYNEQFF.

The genes are TRBV7-9 and TRBJ1-2; TRBD1 matches 8 bases. Germline V CDR1 and CDR2: SEHNR, FQNEAQ (reference sequence). V dropped 4 bases and J dropped 8; count of bases not matched to a gene: 12. The CDR3 runs 15 residues. DNA of the CDR3: TGTGCCAGCAGCTATGGACCGGGACAGGTGGACGGCTACACCTTC. This codes for CASSYGPGQVDGYTF.

The chain joins TRBV5-1 to TRBJ2-1; a possible D gene is TRBD2 (6 bases). Germline CDR1 SGHRS, CDR2 YFSETQ. Trimming removed 3 bases at V and 7 bases at J, with 11 bases between. The CDR3 is 13 residues long. CDR3 sequence (DNA): TGCGCCAGCAGCTCCCTAGGAGGGAATGAGCAGTTCTTC. This encodes CASSSLGGNEQFF.

CDR3 coding DNA: TGTGCCAGCAGCTCCTACGGGACAGGGGACATCGAGCAGTACTTC. Amino acid sequence: CASSSYGTGDIEQYF. The chain joins TRBV27 to TRBJ2-7, with TRBD1 identical over 10 bases. V lost 6 bases and J lost 6; bases outside the gene matches: 11. The germline V gene has CDR1 MNHEY and CDR2 SMNVEV (reference sequence). The CDR3 has 15 amino acids.

The chain employs TRBV4-1 and TRBJ2-3; TRBD2 matches 14 bases. CDR3 length: 14 residues. The germline gives CDR1 MGHRA, CDR2 YSYEKL. The V gene end was trimmed by 8 bases and the J gene end by 5 bases; junction bases not matched to a gene: 3. CDR3 sequence reads: CASEGTSGRDTQYF. The CDR3 nucleotides are TGCGCCAGCGAAGGGACTAGCGGGAGAGATACGCAGTATTTT.

Comments on this clone: Different DNA sequences within this sample yield the same CDR3. The rearrangement links TRBV19 to TRBJ1-5; no firm D call. Trimming pared 7 bases from V and 1 base from J, leaving 5 bases between. The germline CDR1 and CDR2 sequences are LNHDA and SQIVND (reference sequence). CDR3 length: 12 residues. The CDR3 nucleotides read TGTGCCAGTACCATAAGCAATCAGCCCCAGCATTTT. As protein: CASTISNQPQHF.

The CDR3 protein is CSVRGAGNQPQHF. CDR3 nucleotide sequence: TGCAGCGTTCGGGGGGCTGGCAATCAGCCCCAGCATTTT. The rearrangement joins TRBV29-1 to TRBJ1-5; TRBD1 might be the D (6 bases). V was shortened by 5 bases and J by 2 bases, with 10 bases between the two germline ends. CDR1 and CDR2 from the germline V gene are SQVTM and ANQGSEA. The CDR3 runs to 13 residues.

The V call is TRBV18, the J call TRBJ2-7; TRBD2 might be the D (6 bases). Germline V gene lookup returns CDR1 KGHSH and CDR2 LQKENI. With 2 bases removed from V and 6 bases from J, the gap between germline ends came to 11 bases. This CDR3 has 13 residues. The CDR3 protein is CASSPETRREQYF. The CDR3, as DNA: TGTGCCAGCTCACCAGAGACTAGACGCGAGCAGTACTTC.